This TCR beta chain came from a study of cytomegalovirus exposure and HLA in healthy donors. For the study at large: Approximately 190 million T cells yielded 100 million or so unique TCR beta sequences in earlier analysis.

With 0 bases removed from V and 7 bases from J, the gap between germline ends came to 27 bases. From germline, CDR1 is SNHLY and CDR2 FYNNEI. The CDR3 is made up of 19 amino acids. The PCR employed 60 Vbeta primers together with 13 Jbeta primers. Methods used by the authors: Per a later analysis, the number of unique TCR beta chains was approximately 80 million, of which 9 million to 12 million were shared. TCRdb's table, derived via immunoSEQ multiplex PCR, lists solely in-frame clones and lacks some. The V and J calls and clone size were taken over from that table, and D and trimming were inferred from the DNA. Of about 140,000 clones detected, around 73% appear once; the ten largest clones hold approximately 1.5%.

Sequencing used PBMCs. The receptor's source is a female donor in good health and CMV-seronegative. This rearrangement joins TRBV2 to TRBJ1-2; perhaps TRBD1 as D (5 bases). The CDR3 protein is CASSEAPAGAVGGRSGYTF. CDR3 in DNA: TGTGCCAGCAGTGAAGCGCCCGCCGGCGCGGTGGGGGGTCGGTCTGGCTACACCTTC.